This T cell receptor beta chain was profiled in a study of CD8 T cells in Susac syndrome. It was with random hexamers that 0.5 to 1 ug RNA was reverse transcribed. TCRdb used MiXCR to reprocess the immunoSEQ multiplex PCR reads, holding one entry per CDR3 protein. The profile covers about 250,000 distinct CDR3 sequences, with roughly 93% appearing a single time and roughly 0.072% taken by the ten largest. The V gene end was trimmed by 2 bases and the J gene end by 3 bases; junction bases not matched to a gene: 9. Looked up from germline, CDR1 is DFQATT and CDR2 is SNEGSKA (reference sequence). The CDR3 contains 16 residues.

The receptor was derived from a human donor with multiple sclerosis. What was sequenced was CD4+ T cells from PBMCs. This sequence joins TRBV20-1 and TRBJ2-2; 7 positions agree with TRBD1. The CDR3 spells CSARRTGTAHTGELFF. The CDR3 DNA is TGCAGTGCTAGACGTACCGGGACAGCCCACACCGGGGAGCTGTTTTTT.